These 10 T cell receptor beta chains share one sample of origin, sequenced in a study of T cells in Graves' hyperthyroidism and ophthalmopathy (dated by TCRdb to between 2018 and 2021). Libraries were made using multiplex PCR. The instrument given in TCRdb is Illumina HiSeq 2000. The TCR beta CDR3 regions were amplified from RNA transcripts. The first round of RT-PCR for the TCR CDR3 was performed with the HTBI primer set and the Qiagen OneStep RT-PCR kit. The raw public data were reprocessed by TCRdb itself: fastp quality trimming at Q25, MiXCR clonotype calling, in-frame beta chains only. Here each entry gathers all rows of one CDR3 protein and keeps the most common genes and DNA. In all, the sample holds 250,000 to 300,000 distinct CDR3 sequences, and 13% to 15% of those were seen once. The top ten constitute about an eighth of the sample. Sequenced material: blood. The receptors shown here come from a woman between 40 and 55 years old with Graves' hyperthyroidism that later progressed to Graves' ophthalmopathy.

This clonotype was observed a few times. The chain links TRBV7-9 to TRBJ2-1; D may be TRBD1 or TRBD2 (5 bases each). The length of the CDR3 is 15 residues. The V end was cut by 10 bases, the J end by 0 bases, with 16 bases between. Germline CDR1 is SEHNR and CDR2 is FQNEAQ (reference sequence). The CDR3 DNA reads TGTGCCACCGGGACCCCCCCAATCTCCTACAATGAGCAGTTCTTC. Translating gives CATGTPPISYNEQFF.

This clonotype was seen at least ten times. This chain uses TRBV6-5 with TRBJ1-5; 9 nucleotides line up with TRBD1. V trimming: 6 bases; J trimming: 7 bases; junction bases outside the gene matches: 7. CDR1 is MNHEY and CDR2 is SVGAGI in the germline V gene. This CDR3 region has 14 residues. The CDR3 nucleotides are TGTGCCAGCAGCTACACAGGGGGCTGGCAGCCCCAGCATTTT. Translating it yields CASSYTGGWQPQHF.

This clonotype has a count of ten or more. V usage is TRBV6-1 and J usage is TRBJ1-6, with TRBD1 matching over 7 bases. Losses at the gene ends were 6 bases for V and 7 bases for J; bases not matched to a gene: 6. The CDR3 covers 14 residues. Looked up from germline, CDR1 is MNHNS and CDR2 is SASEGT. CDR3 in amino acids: CASSPDRKNSPLHF. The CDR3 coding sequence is TGTGCCAGCAGCCCGGACAGGAAGAATTCACCCCTCCACTTT.

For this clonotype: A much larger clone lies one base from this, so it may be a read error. The CDR3 reads CSAIRRGRRRDGYTF. The CDR3 nucleotides read TGCAGTGCGATACGACGGGGGCGAAGGCGCGATGGCTACACCTTC. V usage is TRBV20-1 and J usage is TRBJ1-2; a possible D gene is TRBD1 (6 bases). Germline CDR1 reads DFQATT; CDR2 reads SNEGSKA (reference sequence). The CDR3 extends over 15 amino acids. V was shortened by 6 bases and J by 6 bases, with 23 bases between the two germline ends.

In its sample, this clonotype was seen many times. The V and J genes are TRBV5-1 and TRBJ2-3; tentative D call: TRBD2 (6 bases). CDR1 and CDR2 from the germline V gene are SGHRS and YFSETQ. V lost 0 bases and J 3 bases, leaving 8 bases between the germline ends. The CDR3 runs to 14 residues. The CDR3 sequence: CASSLGSGTDTQYF. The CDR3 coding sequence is TGCGCCAGCAGCTTGGGAAGCGGGACAGATACGCAGTATTTT.

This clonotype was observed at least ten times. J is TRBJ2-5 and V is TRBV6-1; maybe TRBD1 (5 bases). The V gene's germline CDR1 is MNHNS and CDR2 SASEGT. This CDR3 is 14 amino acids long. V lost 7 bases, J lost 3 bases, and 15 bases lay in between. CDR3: CASNDKGIKETQYF. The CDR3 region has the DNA TGTGCCAGCAACGACAAGGGGATTAAAGAGACCCAGTACTTC.

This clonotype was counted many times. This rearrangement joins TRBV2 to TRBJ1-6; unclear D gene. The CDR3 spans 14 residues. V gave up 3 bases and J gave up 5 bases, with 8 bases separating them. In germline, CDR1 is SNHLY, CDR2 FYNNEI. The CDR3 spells CASSDPGNNSPLHF. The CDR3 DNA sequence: TGTGCCAGCAGTGACCCCGGGAATAATTCACCCCTCCACTTT.

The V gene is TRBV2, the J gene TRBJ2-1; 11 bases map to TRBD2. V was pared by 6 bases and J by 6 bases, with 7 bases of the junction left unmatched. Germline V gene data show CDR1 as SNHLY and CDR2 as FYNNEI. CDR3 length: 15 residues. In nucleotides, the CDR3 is TGTGCCAGCAGGCCGGGACTAGCGGAGGGCAATGAGCAGTTCTTC. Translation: CASRPGLAEGNEQFF.

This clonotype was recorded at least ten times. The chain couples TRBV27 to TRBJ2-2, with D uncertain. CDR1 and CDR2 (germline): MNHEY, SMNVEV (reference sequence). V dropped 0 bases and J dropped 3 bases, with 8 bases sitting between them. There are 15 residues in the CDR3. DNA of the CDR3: TGTGCCAGCAGTTTATCTAGCATCGACACCGGGGAGCTGTTTTTT. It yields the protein CASSLSSIDTGELFF.

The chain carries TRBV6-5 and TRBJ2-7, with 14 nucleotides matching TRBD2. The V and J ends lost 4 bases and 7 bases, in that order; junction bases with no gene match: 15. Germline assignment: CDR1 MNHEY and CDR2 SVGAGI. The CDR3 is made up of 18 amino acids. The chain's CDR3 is CASSSPPGLAGADREQYF. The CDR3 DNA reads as TGTGCCAGCAGTTCCCCGCCGGGACTAGCGGGGGCCGATCGGGAGCAGTACTTC.